This entry concerns a single T cell receptor (beta chain). What it binds is not known. The entry originates in a study of blood T cells in healthy people across ages. Overall study findings and caveats: In long-lived donors, naive CD4+ cell counts and diversity exceeded those of aged donors.

Combining a sample-barcoded 5' primer with a J-beta primer mix, a second PCR ran for about 7 to 11 cycles. TCRdb re-called the 5' RACE reads with MiXCR, one entry per CDR3 protein. The sample has some 920,000 distinct CDR3 sequences; 51% are singletons. The V gene's germline CDR1 is MRHNA and CDR2 SNTAGT. This CDR3 is 14 amino acids long. V trimming: 7 bases; J trimming: 3 bases; junction bases outside the gene matches: 6. Sequenced: blood. The rearrangement uses TRBV6-4 and TRBJ2-7, with TRBD2 matching 10 bases. This clonotype originated in a woman aged 55-70 years in good health. The CDR3 DNA is TGTGCCAGCAACTTTAGCGGGAGGAACTACGAGCAGTACTTC. It specifies CASNFSGRNYEQYF.